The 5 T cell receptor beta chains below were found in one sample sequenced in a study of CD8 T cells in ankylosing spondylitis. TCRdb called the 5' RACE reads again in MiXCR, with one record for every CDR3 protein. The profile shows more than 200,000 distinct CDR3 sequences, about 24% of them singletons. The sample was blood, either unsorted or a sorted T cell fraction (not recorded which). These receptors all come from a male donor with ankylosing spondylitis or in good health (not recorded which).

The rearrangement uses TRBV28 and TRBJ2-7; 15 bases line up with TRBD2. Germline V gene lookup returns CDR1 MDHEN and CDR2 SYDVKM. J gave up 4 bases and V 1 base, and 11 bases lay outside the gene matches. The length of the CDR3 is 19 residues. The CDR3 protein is CASSLSGLAGGPFPYEQYF. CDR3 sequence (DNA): TGTGCCAGCAGTTTATCCGGACTAGCGGGGGGGCCCTTCCCTTACGAGCAGTACTTC.

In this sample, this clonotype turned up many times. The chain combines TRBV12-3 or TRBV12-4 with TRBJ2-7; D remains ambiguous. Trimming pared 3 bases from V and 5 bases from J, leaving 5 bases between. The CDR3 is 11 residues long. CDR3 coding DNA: TGTGCCAGCAGTTTCTTAAACGAGCAGTACTTC. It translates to CASSFLNEQYF.

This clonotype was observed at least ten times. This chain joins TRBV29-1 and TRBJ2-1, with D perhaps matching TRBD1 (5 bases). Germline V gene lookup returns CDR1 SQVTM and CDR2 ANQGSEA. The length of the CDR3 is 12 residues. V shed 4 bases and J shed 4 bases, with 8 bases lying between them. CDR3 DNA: TGCAGCGTTGGACAGCTATACAATGAGCAGTTCTTC. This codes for CSVGQLYNEQFF.

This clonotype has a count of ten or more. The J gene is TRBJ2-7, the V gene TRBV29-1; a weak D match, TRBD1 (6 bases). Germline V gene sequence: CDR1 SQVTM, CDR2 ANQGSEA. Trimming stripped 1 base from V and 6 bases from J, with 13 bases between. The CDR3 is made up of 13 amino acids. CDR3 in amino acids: CSVEGGLRGEQYF. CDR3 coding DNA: TGCAGCGTTGAAGGGGGGCTGAGGGGCGAGCAGTACTTC.

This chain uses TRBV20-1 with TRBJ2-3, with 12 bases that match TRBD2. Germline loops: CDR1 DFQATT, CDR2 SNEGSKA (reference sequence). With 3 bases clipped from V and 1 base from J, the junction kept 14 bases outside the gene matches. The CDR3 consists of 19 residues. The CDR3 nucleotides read TGCAGTGCTAGCGGTCCCCATCAAACTAGCGGGGGGCGCACAGATACGCAGTATTTT. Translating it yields CSASGPHQTSGGRTDTQYF.